The 19 T cell receptor beta chains given below trace back to one sample, sequenced in a study of OX40 agonist ivuxolimab in advanced cancers. Produced via immunoSEQ multiplex PCR; TCRdb's table is partial and in-frame only. The sample includes 15,000 to 20,000 clones, approximately 85% of them seen just once. The sample in question was CD4+ or CD8+ T cells sorted from blood, obtained in a trial of the OX40 agonist ivuxolimab. The origin of the receptors is an adult with an advanced solid tumor such as melanoma, head and neck, liver or kidney cancer.

This chain joins TRBV27 and TRBJ2-2, with D perhaps matching TRBD1 (5 bases). This CDR3 has 15 amino acids. Trimming removed 3 bases at V and 3 bases at J, with 11 bases between. Germline V gene sequence: CDR1 MNHEY, CDR2 SMNVEV (reference sequence). This CDR3 reads CASSFVREHTGELFF. CDR3 nucleotides: TGTGCCAGCAGTTTCGTCAGGGAACACACCGGGGAGCTGTTTTTT.

This clone was observed once. The CDR3 nucleotides read TGTGCCAGCAGCCCAGGGGGCGACCATCAGCCCCAGCATTTT. Translating gives CASSPGGDHQPQHF. J is TRBJ1-5 and V is TRBV9; 8 nucleotides align to TRBD1. CDR3 length equals 14 residues. Germline V gene lookup returns CDR1 SGDLS and CDR2 YYNGEE. V was pared by 4 bases and J by 5 bases, with 5 bases of the junction left unmatched.

This clone was seen a few times. The CDR3 spells CASSYYPRTVNEKLFF. The CDR3 DNA reads TGTGCCAGCAGTTACTATCCGCGGACAGTGAATGAAAAACTGTTTTTT. The J gene is TRBJ1-4, the V gene TRBV6-5, with D tentatively TRBD1 (6 bases). Looked up from germline, CDR1 is MNHEY and CDR2 is SVGAGI. Trimming stripped 1 base from V and 5 bases from J, with 14 bases between. The CDR3 loop spans 16 amino acids.

The rearrangement links TRBV28 to TRBJ1-1; D remains ambiguous. This CDR3 comprises 13 residues. The V end lost 2 bases, the J end lost 4 bases, and 8 bases lay between the germline ends. Germline V lookup: CDR1 MDHEN, CDR2 SYDVKM. In DNA, the CDR3 is TGTGCCAGCAGTTTAATGGACCCCACTGAAGCTTTCTTT. It translates to CASSLMDPTEAFF.

The V and J genes are TRBV4-2 and TRBJ2-7; unclear D gene. Trimming removed 1 base at V and 5 bases at J, with 3 bases between. CDR1 is LGHNA, CDR2 YNFKEQ, per germline. The CDR3 covers 11 residues. In nucleotides, the CDR3 is TGTGCCAGCAGCCAAGGCGACGAGCAGTACTTC. Its protein product is CASSQGDEQYF.

J is TRBJ2-2 and V is TRBV19; D is perhaps TRBD2 (6 bases). Deletions cut 10 bases from V and 7 bases from J, with 16 bases between. Germline CDR1 LNHDA, CDR2 SQIVND (reference sequence). This CDR3 contains 13 residues. CDR3 bases: TGTGCCACCGCCGGAGGGGTTAACGGGGAGCTGTTTTTT. Amino acids: CATAGGVNGELFF.

The chain links TRBV4-1 to TRBJ2-1, with 7 bases that match TRBD2. Germline CDR1 and CDR2: MGHRA and YSYEKL. V was pared by 0 bases and J by 1 base, with 3 bases of the junction left unmatched. The CDR3 covers 16 residues. CDR3 nucleotide sequence: TGCGCCAGCAGCCAAGAGGCACTAGCGTCCTACAATGAGCAGTTCTTC. It specifies CASSQEALASYNEQFF.

The chain links TRBV28 to TRBJ1-2, with TRBD1 matching over 12 bases. Trimming cost V 5 bases and J 8 bases; bases outside gene matches: 9. This CDR3 is built from 15 residues. From germline, CDR1 is MDHEN and CDR2 SYDVKM. CDR3: CASSPPGQGAQGYTF. CDR3 coding DNA: TGTGCCAGCAGTCCCCCGGGACAGGGGGCGCAAGGCTACACCTTC.

The rearrangement joins TRBV28 to TRBJ2-7, with D uncertain. The CDR3 has 11 residues. From germline, CDR1 is MDHEN and CDR2 SYDVKM. V was cut by 5 bases and J by 3 bases, with 5 bases left in between. DNA of the CDR3: TGTGCCAGCAGTCTCGACTACGAGCAGTACTTC. It specifies CASSLDYEQYF.

This clone occurred once. The gene calls are TRBV4-3 and TRBJ1-5; 7 positions agree with TRBD1. CDR1 LGHNA and CDR2 YSLEER come from the germline V gene. With 0 bases clipped from V and 6 bases from J, the junction kept 14 bases outside the gene matches. The CDR3 runs 18 residues. In nucleotides, the CDR3 is TGCGCCAGCAGCCAAGATCCGTGGCAGGGGGAAGTGGGTCAGCCCCAGCATTTT. Translating gives CASSQDPWQGEVGQPQHF.

The rearrangement links TRBV19 to TRBJ1-5; D call uncertain. CDR3 size: 15 residues. V lost 7 bases and J lost 1, with 14 bases in between. Germline CDR1 is LNHDA and CDR2 is SQIVND (reference sequence). CDR3 DNA: TGTGCCAGTATCTCGTACTCGGGGAGCAATCAGCCCCAGCATTTT. It is translated as CASISYSGSNQPQHF.

The chain joins TRBV11-3 to TRBJ2-2, with D possibly matching TRBD2 (5 bases). The CDR3 totals 17 residues. Per germline, CDR1 SGHNT and CDR2 YENEEA. The V and J ends lost 6 bases and 1 base respectively, with 18 bases between them. The CDR3 bases are TGTGCCAGCAGTGACCTTTTGAGGGCTGGGAACACCGGGGAGCTGTTTTTT. Amino acids: CASSDLLRAGNTGELFF.

This rearrangement joins TRBV27 to TRBJ2-7; D gene uncertain. V lost 3 bases and J lost 2, with 8 bases in between. Germline lookup yields CDR1 MNHEY and CDR2 SMNVEV (reference sequence). The CDR3 length is 13 residues. Here the CDR3 reads CASSLAVAYEQYF. CDR3 DNA: TGTGCCAGCAGTTTGGCAGTCGCCTACGAGCAGTACTTC.

The gene calls are TRBV28 and TRBJ2-7; D uncertain. V was trimmed by 0 bases and J by 2 bases, leaving 2 bases between them. The CDR3 is 12 amino acids. CDR1 is MDHEN, CDR2 SYDVKM, per germline. CDR3 in amino acids: CASSLWTYEQYF. CDR3 bases: TGTGCCAGCAGTTTATGGACCTACGAGCAGTACTTC.

The chain links TRBV28 to TRBJ2-2; 9 nucleotides match TRBD2. Germline V CDR1 and CDR2: MDHEN, SYDVKM. Losses at the gene ends were 2 bases for V and 8 bases for J; bases not matched to a gene: 15. The CDR3 spans 18 residues. The CDR3 DNA follows: TGTGCCAGCAGTTTACTGGCGGGAGGGCCGCGAATTCGTGGGGAGCTGTTTTTT. Translating gives CASSLLAGGPRIRGELFF.

The chain joins TRBV6-5 to TRBJ2-7; 10 bases are a match to TRBD1. CDR1 is MNHEY and CDR2 is SVGAGI in the germline V gene. This CDR3 is built from 15 residues. The ends lost 4 bases at V and 7 bases at J; junction bases unmatched: 10. CDR3 sequence: CASSSGRDRGREQYF. The DNA of the CDR3 is TGTGCCAGCAGTTCGGGCCGGGACAGGGGTAGGGAGCAGTACTTC.

The rearrangement joins TRBV27 to TRBJ2-2, with D hard to call. The length of the CDR3 is 12 residues. The V and J ends lost 3 bases and 5 bases respectively, with 4 bases between them. Germline lookup yields CDR1 MNHEY and CDR2 SMNVEV (reference sequence). CDR3 loop: CASSFGTGELFF. The CDR3 nucleotides are TGTGCCAGCAGTTTTGGAACCGGGGAGCTGTTTTTT.

This chain links TRBV13 with TRBJ2-1, with 14 bases lining up with TRBD2. With V trimmed by 5 bases and J by 10 bases, 4 bases remained unmatched. This CDR3 has 14 residues. Per the germline V gene, CDR1 is PRHDT and CDR2 is FYEKMQ (reference sequence). The CDR3 reads CASSPGLAGDEQFF. The CDR3 bases are TGTGCCAGCAGCCCGGGACTAGCGGGAGACGAGCAGTTCTTC.

This chain joins TRBV4-1 and TRBJ2-7; TRBD2 matches 11 bases. Per germline, CDR1 MGHRA and CDR2 YSYEKL. The CDR3 consists of 15 residues. Trimming cost V 2 bases and J 3 bases; bases outside gene matches: 3. CDR3 amino acids: CASSQLLAGDYEQYF. DNA for the CDR3: TGCGCCAGCAGCCAATTACTAGCGGGAGACTACGAGCAGTACTTC.